This T cell receptor beta chain was captured by sequencing in a study of blood T cell repertoires in COVID-19 (dated by TCRdb to 2020 to 2022). Study-level background: The collaborator samples originated in the United States, Italy and Spain and spanned the acute and convalescent phases of COVID-19. The material from the prospective study consisted of cDNA or gDNA derived from T cells, B-cell-depleted T cells, or PBMCs. Deeply sampled blood TCRbeta repertoires from subjects exposed to, actively infected with, or recovered from COVID-19 were included in the dataset. The repertoires were made available in a free public database intended to serve as a resource for research on the immune response to SARS-CoV-2. Samples were obtained from the ongoing ImmuneRACE study (first 160 participants) and from about 1,300 subjects provided by 6 global collaborators. Nearly every sample came with metadata listing a de-identified subject ID, COVID-19 status, age in years and sex. HLA class I and class II types, where available, came from metadata supplied by the sample provider rather than from assay-based typing.

From cysteine to phenylalanine, the CDR3 is 16 amino acids long. Just the 48-base CDR3 DNA is kept, in frame starting at base 1. The junction shows trimming of 5 bases on V and 1 base on J, plus 14 bases between the germline ends. The germline V gene gives CDR1 as SGHTA and CDR2 as FQGNSA. Comments on this clone: Its cognate antigen has yet to be identified. No quality values exist for individual bases; no much larger clone is one base distant.

The full study reports these points: Clinical and demographic metadata were provided uncurated, with the amount varying by source and participant.

Each collaborating institution followed its own protocols to collect whole blood in K2EDTA tubes. For TCRbeta analysis, collaborators shipped samples as frozen whole blood, isolated PBMCs, or DNA extracted from either of those sample types. The immunoSEQ Assay, a bias-controlled multiplex PCR, was used to amplify TCRbeta CDR3 regions from genomic DNA. The authors' pipeline ran thus. Within the assay, amplification of reference gene primers was used to estimate how many nucleated cells each sample contained. To quantify the absolute abundance of each unique TCRbeta CDR3 rearrangement, sequence reads were collapsed and filtered. For each sample, productive Simpson clonality was calculated as the square root of Simpson's diversity index across productive rearrangements. TCRdb obtained this table from immuneACCESS and retained in-frame rearrangements with V and J assigned. These tables miss some clones; where compared with another copy, unresolved V genes account for less than half of the shortfall, and the remainder is unexplained. That table is the source of V, J and clone size, and D and trimming were worked out from the DNA. This sample comprises some 70,000 clones, over 75% of them detected only once. The leading ten clones occupy less than 8% of the sample.

The rearranged segments are TRBV7-2 and TRBJ2-2, with a tentative D gene TRBD2 over 6 matching bases. This sequence was found in a man aged 45-65 years with active COVID-19. The sample comprised peripheral blood. The nucleotide sequence reads TGTGCCAGCAGCACGCCCGGGACTGGGAACACCGGGGAGCTGTTTTTT. It codes for CASSTPGTGNTGELFF.